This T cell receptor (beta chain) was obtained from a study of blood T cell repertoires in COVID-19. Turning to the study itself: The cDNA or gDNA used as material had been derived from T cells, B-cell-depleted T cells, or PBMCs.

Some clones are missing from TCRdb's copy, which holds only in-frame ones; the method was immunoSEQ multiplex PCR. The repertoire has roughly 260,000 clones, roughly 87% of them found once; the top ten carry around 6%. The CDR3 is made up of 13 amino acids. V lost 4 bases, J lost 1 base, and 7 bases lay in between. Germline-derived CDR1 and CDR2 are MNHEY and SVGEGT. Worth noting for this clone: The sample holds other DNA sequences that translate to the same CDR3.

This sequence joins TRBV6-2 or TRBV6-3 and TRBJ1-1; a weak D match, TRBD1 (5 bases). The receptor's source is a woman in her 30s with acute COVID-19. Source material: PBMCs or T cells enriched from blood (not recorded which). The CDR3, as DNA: TGTGCCAGCAGTTCGGGGGAGAACACTGAAGCTTTCTTT. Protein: CASSSGENTEAFF.